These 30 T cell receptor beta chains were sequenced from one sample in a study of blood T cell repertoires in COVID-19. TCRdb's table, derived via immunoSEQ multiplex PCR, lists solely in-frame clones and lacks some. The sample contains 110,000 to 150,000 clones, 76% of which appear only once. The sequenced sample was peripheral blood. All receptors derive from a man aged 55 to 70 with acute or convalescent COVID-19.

The CDR3 nucleotides read TGCGCCAGCAGCTCCTTTTCTAGCGGAGCCGGGGATACGCAGTATTTT. Amino acid sequence: CASSSFSSGAGDTQYF. The chain couples TRBV5-1 to TRBJ2-3; 7 nucleotides match TRBD2. J was trimmed by 6 bases and V by 3 bases; bases with no gene match: 13. CDR3 length equals 16 residues. Germline V gene sequence: CDR1 SGHRS, CDR2 YFSETQ.

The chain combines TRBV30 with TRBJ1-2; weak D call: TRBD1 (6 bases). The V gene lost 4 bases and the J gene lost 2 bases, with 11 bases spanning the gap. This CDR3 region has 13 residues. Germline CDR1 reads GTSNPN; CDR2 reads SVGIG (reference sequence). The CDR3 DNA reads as TGTGCCTGGACACTCGGACAGAACTATGGCTACACCTTC. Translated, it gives CAWTLGQNYGYTF.

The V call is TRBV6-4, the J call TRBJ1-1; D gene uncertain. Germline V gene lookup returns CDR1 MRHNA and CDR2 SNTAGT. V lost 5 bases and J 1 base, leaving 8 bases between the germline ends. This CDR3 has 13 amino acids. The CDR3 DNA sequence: TGTGCCAGCAGTTACAGCTCGAACACTGAAGCTTTCTTT. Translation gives CASSYSSNTEAFF.

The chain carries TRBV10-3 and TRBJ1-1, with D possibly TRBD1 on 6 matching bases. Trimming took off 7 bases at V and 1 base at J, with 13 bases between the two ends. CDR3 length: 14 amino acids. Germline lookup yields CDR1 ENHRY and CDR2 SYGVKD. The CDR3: CAITGGPPNTEAFF. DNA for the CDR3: TGTGCCATCACCGGGGGGCCCCCGAACACTGAAGCTTTCTTT.

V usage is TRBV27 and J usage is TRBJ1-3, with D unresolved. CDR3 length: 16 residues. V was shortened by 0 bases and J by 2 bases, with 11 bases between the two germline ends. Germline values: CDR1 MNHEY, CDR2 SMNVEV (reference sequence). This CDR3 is CASSLSIGLAGNTIYF. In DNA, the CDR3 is TGTGCCAGCAGTTTATCGATCGGTCTCGCTGGAAACACCATATATTTT.

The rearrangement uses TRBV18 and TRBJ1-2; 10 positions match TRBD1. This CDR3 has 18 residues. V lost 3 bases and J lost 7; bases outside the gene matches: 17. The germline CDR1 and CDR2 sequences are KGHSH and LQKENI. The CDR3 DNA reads TGTGCCAGCTCACCCTTTAATTCCGGGACAGGGGATATTATTGGCTACACCTTC. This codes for CASSPFNSGTGDIIGYTF.

CDR3 nucleotide sequence: TGTGCCAGCTCACCGACAGTGTTGACCGGGGAGCTGTTTTTT. It codes for CASSPTVLTGELFF. The chain carries TRBV18 and TRBJ2-2; maybe TRBD1 (5 bases). The length of the CDR3 is 14 residues. V dropped 3 bases and J dropped 5 bases, with 10 bases sitting between them. Germline V lookup: CDR1 KGHSH, CDR2 LQKENI.

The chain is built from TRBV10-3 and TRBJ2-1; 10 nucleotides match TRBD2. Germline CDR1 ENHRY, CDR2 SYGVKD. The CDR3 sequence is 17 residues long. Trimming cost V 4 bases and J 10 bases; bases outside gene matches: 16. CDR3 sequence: CAISGPSGRGLSSEQFF. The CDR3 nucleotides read TGTGCCATCAGTGGACCCAGCGGGAGGGGTTTGAGTAGCGAGCAGTTCTTC.

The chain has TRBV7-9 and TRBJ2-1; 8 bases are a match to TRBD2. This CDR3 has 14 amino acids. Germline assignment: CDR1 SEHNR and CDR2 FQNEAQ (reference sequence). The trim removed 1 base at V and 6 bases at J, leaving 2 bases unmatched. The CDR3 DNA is TGTGCCAGCAGCTTAGAGGGGACTAGCAATGAGCAGTTCTTC. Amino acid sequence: CASSLEGTSNEQFF.

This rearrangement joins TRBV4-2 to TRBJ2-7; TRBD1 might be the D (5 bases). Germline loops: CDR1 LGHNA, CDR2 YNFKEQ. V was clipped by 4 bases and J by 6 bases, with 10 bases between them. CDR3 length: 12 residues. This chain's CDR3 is CASSPQGGEQYF. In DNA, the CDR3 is TGTGCCAGCAGCCCCCAGGGTGGCGAGCAGTACTTC.

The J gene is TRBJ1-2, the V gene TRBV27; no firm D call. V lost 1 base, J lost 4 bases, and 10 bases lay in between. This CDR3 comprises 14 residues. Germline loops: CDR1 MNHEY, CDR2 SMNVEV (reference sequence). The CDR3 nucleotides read TGTGCCAGCAGTTTATATCGGGGTTTCTATGGCTACACCTTC. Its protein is CASSLYRGFYGYTF.

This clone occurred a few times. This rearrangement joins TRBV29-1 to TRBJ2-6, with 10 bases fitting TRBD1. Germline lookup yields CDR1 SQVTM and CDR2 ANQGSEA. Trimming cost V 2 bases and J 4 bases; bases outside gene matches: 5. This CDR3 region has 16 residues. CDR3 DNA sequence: TGCAGCGTTGAACGACAGGGGGCGCTGGGGGCCAACGTCCTGACTTTC. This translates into CSVERQGALGANVLTF. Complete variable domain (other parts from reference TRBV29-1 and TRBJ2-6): SAVISQKPSRDICQRGTSLTIQCQVDSQVTMMFWYRQQPGQSLTLIATANQGSEATYESGFVIDKFPISRPNLTFSTLTVSNMSPEDSSIYLCSVERQGALGANVLTFGAGSRLTVL.

This CDR3 is CASSTLPGQGVYNEQFF. The CDR3 DNA reads as TGTGCCAGTAGTACCTTACCGGGACAGGGTGTCTACAATGAGCAGTTCTTC. J is TRBJ2-1 and V is TRBV19; 9 nucleotides agree with TRBD1. The germline V gene has CDR1 LNHDA and CDR2 SQIVND (reference sequence). The CDR3 length is 17 residues. The trim removed 4 bases at V and 3 bases at J, leaving 10 bases unmatched. The full variable domain, with the rest looked up from reference TRBV19 and TRBJ2-1, is DGGITQSPKYLFRKEGQNVTLSCEQNLNHDAMYWYRQDPGQGLRLIYYSQIVNDFQKGDIAEGYSVSREKKESFPLTVTSAQKNPTAFYLCASSTLPGQGVYNEQFFGPGTRLTVL.

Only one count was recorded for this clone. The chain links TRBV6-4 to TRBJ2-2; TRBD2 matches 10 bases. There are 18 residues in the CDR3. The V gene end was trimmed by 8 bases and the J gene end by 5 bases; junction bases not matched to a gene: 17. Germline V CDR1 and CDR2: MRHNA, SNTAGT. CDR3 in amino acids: CASLDFASGRGPTGELFF. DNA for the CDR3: TGTGCCAGCTTAGACTTTGCTAGCGGGAGAGGACCAACCGGGGAGCTGTTTTTT.

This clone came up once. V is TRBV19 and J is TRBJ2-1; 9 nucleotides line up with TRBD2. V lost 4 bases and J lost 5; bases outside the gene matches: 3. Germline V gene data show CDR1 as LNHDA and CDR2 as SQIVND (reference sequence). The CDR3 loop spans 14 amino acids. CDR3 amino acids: CASSTGLAHNEQFF. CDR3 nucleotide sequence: TGTGCCAGTAGTACGGGACTAGCCCACAATGAGCAGTTCTTC.

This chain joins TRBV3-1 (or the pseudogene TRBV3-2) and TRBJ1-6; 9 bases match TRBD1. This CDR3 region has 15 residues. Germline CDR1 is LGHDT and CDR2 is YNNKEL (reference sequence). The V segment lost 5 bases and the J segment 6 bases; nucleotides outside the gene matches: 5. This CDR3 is CASSEDRGPNSPLHF. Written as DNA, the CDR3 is TGTGCCAGCAGCGAGGACAGGGGACCTAATTCACCCCTCCACTTT.

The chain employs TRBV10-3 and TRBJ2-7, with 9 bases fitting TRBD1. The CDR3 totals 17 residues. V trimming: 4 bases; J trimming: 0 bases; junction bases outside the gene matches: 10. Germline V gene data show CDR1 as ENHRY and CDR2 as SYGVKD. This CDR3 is CAISAGQGKSRSYEQYF. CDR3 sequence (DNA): TGTGCCATCAGTGCGGGACAGGGAAAATCCCGCTCCTACGAGCAGTACTTC.

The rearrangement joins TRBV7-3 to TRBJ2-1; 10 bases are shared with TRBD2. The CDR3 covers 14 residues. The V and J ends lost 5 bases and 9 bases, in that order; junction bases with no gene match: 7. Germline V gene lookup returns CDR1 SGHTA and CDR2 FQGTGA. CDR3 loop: CASSPTSGTGEQFF. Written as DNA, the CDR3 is TGTGCCAGCAGCCCCACTAGCGGGACGGGTGAGCAGTTCTTC. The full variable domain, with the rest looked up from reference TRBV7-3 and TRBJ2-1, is GAGVSQTPSNKVTEKGKYVELRCDPISGHTALYWYRQSLGQGPEFLIYFQGTGAADDSGLPNDRFFAVRPEGSVSTLKIQRTERGDSAVYLCASSPTSGTGEQFFGPGTRLTVL.

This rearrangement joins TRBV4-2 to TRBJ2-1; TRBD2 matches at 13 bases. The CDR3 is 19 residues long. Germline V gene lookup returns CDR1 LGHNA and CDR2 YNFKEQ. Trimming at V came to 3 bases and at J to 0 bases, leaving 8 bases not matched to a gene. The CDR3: CASSQRTSGSVFSYNEQFF. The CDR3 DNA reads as TGTGCCAGCAGCCAGAGGACTAGCGGGAGTGTTTTCTCCTACAATGAGCAGTTCTTC.

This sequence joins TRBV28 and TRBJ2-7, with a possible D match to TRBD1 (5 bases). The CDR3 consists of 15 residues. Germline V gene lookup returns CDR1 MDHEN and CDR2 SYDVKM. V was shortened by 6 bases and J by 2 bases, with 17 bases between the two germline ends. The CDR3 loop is CASSLPGMMTYEQYF. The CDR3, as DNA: TGTGCCAGCAGCCTCCCAGGGATGATGACCTACGAGCAGTACTTC.

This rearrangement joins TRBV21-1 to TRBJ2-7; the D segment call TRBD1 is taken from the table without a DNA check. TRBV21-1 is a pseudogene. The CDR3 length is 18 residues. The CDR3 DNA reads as TGTGCCAGCAGCCCCCCCGGCCAGGGGCCACCGATCTCCTACGAGCAGTACTTC. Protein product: CASSPPGQGPPISYEQYF.

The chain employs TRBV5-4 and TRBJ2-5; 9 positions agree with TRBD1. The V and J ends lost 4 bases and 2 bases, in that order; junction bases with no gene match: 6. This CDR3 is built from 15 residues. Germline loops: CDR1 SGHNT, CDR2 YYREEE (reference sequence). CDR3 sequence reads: CASSNRDRAQETQYF. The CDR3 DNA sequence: TGTGCCAGCAGCAACCGGGACAGGGCTCAAGAGACCCAGTACTTC.

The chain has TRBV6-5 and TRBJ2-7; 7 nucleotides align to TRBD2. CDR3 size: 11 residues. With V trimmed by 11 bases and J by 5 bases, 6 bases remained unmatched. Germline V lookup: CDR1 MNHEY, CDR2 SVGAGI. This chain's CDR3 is CASREVNEQYF. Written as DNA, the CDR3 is TGTGCCTCCCGGGAGGTGAACGAGCAGTACTTC.

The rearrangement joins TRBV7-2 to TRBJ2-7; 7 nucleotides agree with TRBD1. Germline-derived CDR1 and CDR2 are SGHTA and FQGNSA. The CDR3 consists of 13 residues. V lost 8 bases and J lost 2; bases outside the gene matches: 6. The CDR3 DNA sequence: TGTGCCAGCGGATGGCAGGGGGCCTACGAGCAGTACTTC. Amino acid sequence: CASGWQGAYEQYF. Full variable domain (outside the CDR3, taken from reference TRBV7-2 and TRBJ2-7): GAGVSQSPSNKVTEKGKDVELRCDPISGHTALYWYRQSLGQGLEFLIYFQGNSAPDKSGLPSDRFSAERTGGSVSTLTIQRTQQEDSAVYLCASGWQGAYEQYFGPGTRLTVT.

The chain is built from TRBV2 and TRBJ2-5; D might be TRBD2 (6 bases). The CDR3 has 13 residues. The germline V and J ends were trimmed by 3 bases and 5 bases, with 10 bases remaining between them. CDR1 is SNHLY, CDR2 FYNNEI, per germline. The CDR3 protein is CASSDSGGETQYF. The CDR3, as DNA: TGTGCCAGCAGTGATTCTGGGGGGGAGACCCAGTACTTC.

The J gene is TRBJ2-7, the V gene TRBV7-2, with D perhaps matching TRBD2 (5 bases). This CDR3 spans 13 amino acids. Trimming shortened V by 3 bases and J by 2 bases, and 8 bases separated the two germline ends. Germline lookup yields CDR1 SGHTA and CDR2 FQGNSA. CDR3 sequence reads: CASSLGVAYEQYF. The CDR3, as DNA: TGTGCCAGCAGCTTGGGAGTGGCCTACGAGCAGTACTTC.

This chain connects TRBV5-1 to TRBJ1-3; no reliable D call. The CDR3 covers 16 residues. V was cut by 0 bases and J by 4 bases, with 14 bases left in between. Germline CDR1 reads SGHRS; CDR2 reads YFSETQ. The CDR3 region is CASSLDANIIGNTIYF. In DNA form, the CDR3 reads TGCGCCAGCAGCTTGGATGCCAACATAATAGGAAACACCATATATTTT.

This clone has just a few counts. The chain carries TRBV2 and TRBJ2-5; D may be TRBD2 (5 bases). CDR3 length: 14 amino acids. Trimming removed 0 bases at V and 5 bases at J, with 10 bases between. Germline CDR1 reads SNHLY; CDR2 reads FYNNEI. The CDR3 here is CASSEALPGETQYF. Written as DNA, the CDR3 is TGTGCCAGCAGTGAAGCGCTTCCGGGGGAGACCCAGTACTTC.

The CDR3 DNA reads as TGTGCCAGCTCACCAACAGGACAGGGGGCTGGTGAGCAGTACTTC. Translating it yields CASSPTGQGAGEQYF. The rearrangement joins TRBV18 to TRBJ2-7; 11 positions match TRBD1. The germline V gene encodes CDR1 KGHSH and CDR2 LQKENI. After removal of 2 bases from V and 7 bases from J, the junction contained 7 bases not matched to a gene. CDR3 length: 15 residues.

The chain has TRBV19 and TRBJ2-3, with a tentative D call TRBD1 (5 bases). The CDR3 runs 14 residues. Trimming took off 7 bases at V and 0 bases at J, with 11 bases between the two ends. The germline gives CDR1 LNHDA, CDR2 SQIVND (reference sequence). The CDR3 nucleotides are TGTGCCAGTACAGGGTTTGGCAGCACAGATACGCAGTATTTT. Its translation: CASTGFGSTDTQYF.